These 8 T cell receptor beta chains came from one sample sequenced in a study of shared clonotypes between healthy human individuals. The protocol was immunoSEQ multiplex PCR, while the TCRdb copy is restricted to in-frame clones and leaves out a portion. Of millions of clones listed, more than 85% are singletons. Sequenced input: naive CD4+ T cells from PBMCs. Subset here: CD45RA+ positively selected. The source is a man between 18 and 29 years old in good health. Some clones in this sample may be carry-over from other donors' samples.

This clone is a singleton in its sample. The chain uses TRBV18 and TRBJ1-4; TRBD1 matches 7 bases. Per germline, CDR1 KGHSH and CDR2 LQKENI. The CDR3 length is 14 residues. Germline trimming cut 3 bases from V and 14 bases from J; bases unmatched to any gene: 12. The CDR3 reads CASSPERNDRALFF. In DNA form, the CDR3 reads TGTGCCAGCTCACCCGAAAGAAATGACAGGGCTCTGTTTTTT.

V is TRBV7-9 and J is TRBJ2-7; the D call may be TRBD1 or TRBD2 (6 bases each). The V gene lost 1 base and the J gene lost 6 bases, with 16 bases spanning the gap. This CDR3 has 15 amino acids. Germline-derived CDR1 and CDR2 are SEHNR and FQNEAQ (reference sequence). CDR3 loop: CASSLEGGWTGEQYF. As DNA, the CDR3 is TGTGCCAGCAGCTTAGAGGGGGGATGGACGGGCGAGCAGTACTTC. Filled out from reference TRBV7-9 and TRBJ2-7, the complete variable domain reads DTGVSQNPRHKITKRGQNVTFRCDPISEHNRLYWYRQTLGQGPEFLTYFQNEAQLEKSRLLSDRFSAERPKGSFSTLEIQRTEQGDSAMYLCASSLEGGWTGEQYFGPGTRLTVT.

The chain recombines TRBV5-5 with TRBJ2-3, with 14 bases that match TRBD2. Germline CDR1 and CDR2: SGHKS and YYEKEE (reference sequence). The CDR3 sequence is 16 residues long. The J segment lost 3 bases and the V segment lost 4 bases, leaving 4 bases of the junction unmatched. In DNA form, the CDR3 reads TGTGCCAGCAGCCCCGGACTAGCGGGGGGAACAGATACGCAGTATTTT. The encoded protein is CASSPGLAGGTDTQYF.

The CDR3 DNA reads as TGCGCCAGCAGCTTGTTAGTAGCGGGAGCCACTAGCACAGATACGCAGTATTTT. This gives the protein CASSLLVAGATSTDTQYF. The V call is TRBV5-1, the J call TRBJ2-3, with 9 bases matching TRBD2. The CDR3 runs 18 residues. V was clipped by 1 base and J by 0 bases; unmatched bases: 9. Germline values: CDR1 SGHRS, CDR2 YFSETQ.

The V gene is TRBV28, the J gene TRBJ2-3; TRBD2 matches 7 bases. The germline CDR1 and CDR2 sequences are MDHEN and SYDVKM. V was clipped by 8 bases and J by 0 bases; unmatched bases: 14. The CDR3 runs to 17 residues. The CDR3: CASARGGFRVSTDTQYF. CDR3 in DNA: TGTGCCAGCGCCCGCGGGGGATTCCGAGTTAGCACAGATACGCAGTATTTT. Using reference TRBV28 and TRBJ2-3 for the parts outside the CDR3, the full variable domain is DVKVTQSSRYLVKRTGEKVFLECVQDMDHENMFWYRQDPGLGLRLIYFSYDVKMKEKGDIPEGYSVSREKKERFSLILESASTNQTSMYLCASARGGFRVSTDTQYFGPGTRLTVL.

This chain connects TRBV11-2 to TRBJ2-7; possibly TRBD2 for D (6 bases). In germline, CDR1 is SGHAT, CDR2 FQNNGV. The CDR3 length is 15 residues. V lost 7 bases to trimming and J lost 0 bases, with 16 bases between them. The chain's CDR3 is CASTTQWGVSYEQYF. CDR3 in DNA: TGTGCCAGCACCACACAATGGGGGGTCTCCTACGAGCAGTACTTC.

This sequence joins TRBV18 and TRBJ1-3; perhaps TRBD1 as D (6 bases). Germline V gene data show CDR1 as KGHSH and CDR2 as LQKENI. Trimming left V 6 bases short and J 2 bases short, with 17 bases between. CDR3 size: 16 residues. For the CDR3, the DNA is TGTGCCAGCTCCATAGGCGGGGGGCTAGCTGGAAACACCATATATTTT. Translation gives CASSIGGGLAGNTIYF.

This clone occurred once. The sample holds other DNA sequences that translate to the same CDR3. V gene TRBV5-6 combines with J gene TRBJ2-5, with D unclear. CDR1 and CDR2 from the germline V gene are SGHDT and YYEEEE. The CDR3 has 12 amino acids. V was clipped by 0 bases and J by 5 bases, with 5 bases between them. DNA for the CDR3: TGTGCCAGCAGCTTGGGGGTGGAGACCCAGTACTTC. It specifies CASSLGVETQYF.